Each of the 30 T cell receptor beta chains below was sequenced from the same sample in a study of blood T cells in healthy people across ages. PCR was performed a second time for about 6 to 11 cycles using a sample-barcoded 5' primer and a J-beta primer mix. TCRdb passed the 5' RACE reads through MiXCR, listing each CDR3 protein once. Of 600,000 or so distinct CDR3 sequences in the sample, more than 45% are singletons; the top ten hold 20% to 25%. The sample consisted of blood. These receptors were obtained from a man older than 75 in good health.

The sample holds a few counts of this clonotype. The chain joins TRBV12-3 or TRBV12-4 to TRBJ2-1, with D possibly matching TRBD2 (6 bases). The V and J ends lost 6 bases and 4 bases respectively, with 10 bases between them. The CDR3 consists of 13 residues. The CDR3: CASRGGQYNEQFF. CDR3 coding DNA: TGTGCCAGCAGAGGAGGGCAGTACAATGAGCAGTTCTTC.

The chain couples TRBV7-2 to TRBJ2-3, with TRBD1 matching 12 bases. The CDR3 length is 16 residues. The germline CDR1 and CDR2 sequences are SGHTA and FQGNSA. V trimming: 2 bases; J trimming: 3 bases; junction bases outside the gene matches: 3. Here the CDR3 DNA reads TGTGCCAGCAGCTTAATGGGACAGGGGGCGACAGATACGCAGTATTTT. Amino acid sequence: CASSLMGQGATDTQYF.

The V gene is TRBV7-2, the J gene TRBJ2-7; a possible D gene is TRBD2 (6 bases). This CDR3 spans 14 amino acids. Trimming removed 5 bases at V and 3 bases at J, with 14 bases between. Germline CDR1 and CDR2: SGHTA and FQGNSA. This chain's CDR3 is CASSLRLDVYEQYF. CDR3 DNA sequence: TGTGCCAGCAGCCTGAGACTAGACGTCTACGAGCAGTACTTC.

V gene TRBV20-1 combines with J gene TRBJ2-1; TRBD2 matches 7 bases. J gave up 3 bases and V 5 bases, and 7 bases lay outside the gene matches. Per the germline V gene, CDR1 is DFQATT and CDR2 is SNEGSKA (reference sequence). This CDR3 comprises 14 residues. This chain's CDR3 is CSASSRGSYNEQFF. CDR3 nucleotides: TGCAGTGCTTCGTCTCGCGGGAGCTACAATGAGCAGTTCTTC.

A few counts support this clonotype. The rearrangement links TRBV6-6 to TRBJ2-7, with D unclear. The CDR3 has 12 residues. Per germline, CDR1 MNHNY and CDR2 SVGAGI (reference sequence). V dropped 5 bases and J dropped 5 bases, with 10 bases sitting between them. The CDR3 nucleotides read TGTGCCAGCAGTCACCGACGGGACGAGCAGTACTTC. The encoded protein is CASSHRRDEQYF.

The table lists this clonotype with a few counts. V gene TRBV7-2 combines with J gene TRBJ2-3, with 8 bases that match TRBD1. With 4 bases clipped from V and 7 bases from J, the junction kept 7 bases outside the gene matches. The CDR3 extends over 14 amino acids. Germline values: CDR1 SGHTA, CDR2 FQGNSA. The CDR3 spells CASSSRQGKNTQYF. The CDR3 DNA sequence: TGTGCCAGCAGCTCCCGACAGGGGAAGAATACGCAGTATTTT.

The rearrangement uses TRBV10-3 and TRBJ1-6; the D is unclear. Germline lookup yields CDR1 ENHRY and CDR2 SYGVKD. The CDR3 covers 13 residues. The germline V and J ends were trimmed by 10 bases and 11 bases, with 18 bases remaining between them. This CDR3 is CASQPEQKPPLHF. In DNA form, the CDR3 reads TGTGCCAGTCAACCTGAACAGAAACCACCCCTCCACTTT.

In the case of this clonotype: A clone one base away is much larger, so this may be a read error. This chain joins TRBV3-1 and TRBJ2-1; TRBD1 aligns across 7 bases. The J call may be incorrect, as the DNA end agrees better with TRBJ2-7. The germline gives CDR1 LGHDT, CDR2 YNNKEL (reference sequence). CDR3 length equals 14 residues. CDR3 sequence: CASSQSDRSREQYF. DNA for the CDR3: TGTGCCAGCAGCCAGTCGGACAGGTCGAGGGAGCAGTACTTC.

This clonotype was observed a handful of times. The CDR3, as DNA: TGTGCCAGCAGCCCCTCGTTCGGGGAAGAGACCCAGTACTTC. Its translation: CASSPSFGEETQYF. This chain connects TRBV7-2 to TRBJ2-5, with D perhaps matching TRBD2 (5 bases). V lost 5 bases and J 3 bases, leaving 13 bases between the germline ends. The CDR3 has 14 residues. The germline CDR1 and CDR2 sequences are SGHTA and FQGNSA.

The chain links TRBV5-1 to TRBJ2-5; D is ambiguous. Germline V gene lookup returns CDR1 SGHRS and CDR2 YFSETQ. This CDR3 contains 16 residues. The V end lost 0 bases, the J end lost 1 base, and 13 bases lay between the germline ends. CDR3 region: CASSLAGRGVQETQYF. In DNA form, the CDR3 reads TGCGCCAGCAGCTTGGCGGGTCGCGGCGTCCAAGAGACCCAGTACTTC.

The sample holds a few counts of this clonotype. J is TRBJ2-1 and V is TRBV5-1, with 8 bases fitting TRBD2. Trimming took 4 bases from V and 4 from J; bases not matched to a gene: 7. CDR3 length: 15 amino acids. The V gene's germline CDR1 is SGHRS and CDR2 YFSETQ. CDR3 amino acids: CASSPGTRRYNEQFF. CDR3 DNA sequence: TGCGCCAGCAGCCCCGGGACTAGGCGGTACAATGAGCAGTTCTTC.

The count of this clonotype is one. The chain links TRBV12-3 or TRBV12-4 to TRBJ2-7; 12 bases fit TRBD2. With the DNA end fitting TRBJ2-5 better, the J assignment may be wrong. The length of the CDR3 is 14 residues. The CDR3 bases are TGTGCCAGCAGACTAGCGGGGGGTGGGGAGACCCAGTACTTC. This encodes CASRLAGGGETQYF.

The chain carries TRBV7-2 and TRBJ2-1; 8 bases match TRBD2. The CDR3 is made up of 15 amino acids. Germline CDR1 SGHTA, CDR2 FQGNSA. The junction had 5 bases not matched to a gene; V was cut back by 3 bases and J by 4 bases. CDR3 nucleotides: TGTGCCAGCAGCTTTACGGGGGGGCCGTACAATGAGCAGTTCTTC. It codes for CASSFTGGPYNEQFF.

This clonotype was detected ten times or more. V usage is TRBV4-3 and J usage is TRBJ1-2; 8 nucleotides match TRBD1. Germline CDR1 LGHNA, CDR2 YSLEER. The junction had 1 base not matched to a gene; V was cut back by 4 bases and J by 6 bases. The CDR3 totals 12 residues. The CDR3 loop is CASSLTGDGYTF. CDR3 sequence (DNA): TGCGCCAGCAGCCTGACAGGGGATGGCTACACCTTC.

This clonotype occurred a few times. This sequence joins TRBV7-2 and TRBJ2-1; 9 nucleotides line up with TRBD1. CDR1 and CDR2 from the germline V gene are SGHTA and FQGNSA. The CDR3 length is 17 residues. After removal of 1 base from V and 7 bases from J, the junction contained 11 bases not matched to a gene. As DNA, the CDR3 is TGTGCCAGCAGCTTAGTCGGAACAGGGGGCGCGATAAATGAGCAGTTCTTC. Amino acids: CASSLVGTGGAINEQFF.

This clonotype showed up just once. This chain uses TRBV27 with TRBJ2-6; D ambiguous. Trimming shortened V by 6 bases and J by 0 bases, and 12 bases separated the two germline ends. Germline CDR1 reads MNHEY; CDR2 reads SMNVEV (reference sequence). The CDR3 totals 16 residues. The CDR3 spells CASRPLGYSGANVLTF. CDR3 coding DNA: TGTGCCAGCAGACCCCTAGGGTACTCTGGGGCCAACGTCCTGACTTTC.

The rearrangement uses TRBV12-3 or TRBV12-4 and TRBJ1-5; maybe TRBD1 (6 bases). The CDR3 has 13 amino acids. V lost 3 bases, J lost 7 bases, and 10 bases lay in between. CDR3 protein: CASSFGGGQPQHF. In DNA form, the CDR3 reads TGTGCCAGCAGTTTTGGGGGCGGCCAGCCCCAGCATTTT.

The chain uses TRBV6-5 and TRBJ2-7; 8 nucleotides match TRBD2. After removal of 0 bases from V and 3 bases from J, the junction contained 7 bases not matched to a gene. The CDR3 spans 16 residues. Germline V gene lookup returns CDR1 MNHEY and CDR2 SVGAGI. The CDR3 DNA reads TGTGCCAGCAGTTACTCCCGGGGGGGACTCGGCTACGAGCAGTACTTC. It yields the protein CASSYSRGGLGYEQYF.

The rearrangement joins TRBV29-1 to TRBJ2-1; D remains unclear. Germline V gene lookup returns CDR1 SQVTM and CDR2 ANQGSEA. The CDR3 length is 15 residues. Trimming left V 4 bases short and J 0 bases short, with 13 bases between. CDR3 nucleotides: TGCAGCGTTGCGAGAGGCGGCACCTCCTACAATGAGCAGTTCTTC. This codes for CSVARGGTSYNEQFF.

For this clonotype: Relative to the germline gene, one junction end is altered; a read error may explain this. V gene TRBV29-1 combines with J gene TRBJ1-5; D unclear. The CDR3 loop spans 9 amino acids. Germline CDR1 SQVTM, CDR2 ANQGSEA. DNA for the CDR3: TGTCCCGAGGGCAGGTTACAGCATTTT. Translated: CPEGRLQHF.

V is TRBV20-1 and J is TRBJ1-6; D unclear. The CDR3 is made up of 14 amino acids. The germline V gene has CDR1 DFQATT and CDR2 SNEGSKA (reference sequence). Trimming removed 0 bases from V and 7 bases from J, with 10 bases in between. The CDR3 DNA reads TGCAGTGCTAGAGATCCAGTGCCAAATTCACCCCTCCACTTT. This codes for CSARDPVPNSPLHF.

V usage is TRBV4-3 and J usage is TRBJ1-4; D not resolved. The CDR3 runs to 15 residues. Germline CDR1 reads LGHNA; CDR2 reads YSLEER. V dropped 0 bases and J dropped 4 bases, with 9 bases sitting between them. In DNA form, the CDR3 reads TGCGCCAGCAGCCAAGATCAGACATTTAATGAAAAACTGTTTTTT. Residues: CASSQDQTFNEKLFF.

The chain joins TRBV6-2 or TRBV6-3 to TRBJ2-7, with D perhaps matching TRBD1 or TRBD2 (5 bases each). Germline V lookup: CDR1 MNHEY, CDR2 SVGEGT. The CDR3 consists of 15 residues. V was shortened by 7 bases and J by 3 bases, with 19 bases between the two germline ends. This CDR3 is CASKIGTPVVYEQYF. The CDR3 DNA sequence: TGTGCCAGCAAAATCGGGACCCCGGTTGTCTACGAGCAGTACTTC.

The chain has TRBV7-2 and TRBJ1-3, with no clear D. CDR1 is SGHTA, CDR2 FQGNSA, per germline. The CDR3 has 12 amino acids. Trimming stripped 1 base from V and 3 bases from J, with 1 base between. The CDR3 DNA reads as TGTGCCAGCAGCTTAGTTGGAAACACCATATATTTT. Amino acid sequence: CASSLVGNTIYF.

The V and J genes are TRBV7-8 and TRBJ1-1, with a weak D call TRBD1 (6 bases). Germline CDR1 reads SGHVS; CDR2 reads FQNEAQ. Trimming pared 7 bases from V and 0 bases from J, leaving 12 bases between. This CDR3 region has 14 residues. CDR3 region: CASTRGGLNTEAFF. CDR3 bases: TGTGCCAGCACCCGCGGGGGCTTGAACACTGAAGCTTTCTTT.

The CDR3, as DNA: TGTGCCAGCAGCCCCCAGCCCTCTAGCTCCTACAATGAGCAGTTCTTC. The encoded protein is CASSPQPSSSYNEQFF. This sequence joins TRBV9 and TRBJ2-1; D remains ambiguous. CDR3 length equals 16 residues. Trimming pared 4 bases from V and 0 bases from J, leaving 14 bases between. Germline V gene lookup returns CDR1 SGDLS and CDR2 YYNGEE.

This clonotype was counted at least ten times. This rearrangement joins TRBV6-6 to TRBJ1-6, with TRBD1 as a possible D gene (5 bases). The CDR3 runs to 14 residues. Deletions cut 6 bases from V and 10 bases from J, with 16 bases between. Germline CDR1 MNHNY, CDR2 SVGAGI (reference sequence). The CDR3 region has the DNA TGTGCCAGCAGAACCGGGGGTCCGGAGTCACCCCTCCACTTT. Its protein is CASRTGGPESPLHF.

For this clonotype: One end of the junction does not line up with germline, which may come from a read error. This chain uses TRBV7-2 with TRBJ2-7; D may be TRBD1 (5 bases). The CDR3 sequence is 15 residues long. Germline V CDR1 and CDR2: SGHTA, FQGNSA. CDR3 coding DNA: TGTGCCAGCAGCCTAGACAGCCATTACTCCTACGGGCAGTACTTC. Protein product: CASSLDSHYSYGQYF.

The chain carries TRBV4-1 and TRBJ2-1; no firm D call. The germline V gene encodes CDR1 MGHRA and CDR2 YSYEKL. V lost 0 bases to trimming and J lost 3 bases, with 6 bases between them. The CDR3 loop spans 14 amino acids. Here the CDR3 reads CASSQEWDYNEQFF. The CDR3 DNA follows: TGCGCCAGCAGCCAAGAATGGGACTACAATGAGCAGTTCTTC.

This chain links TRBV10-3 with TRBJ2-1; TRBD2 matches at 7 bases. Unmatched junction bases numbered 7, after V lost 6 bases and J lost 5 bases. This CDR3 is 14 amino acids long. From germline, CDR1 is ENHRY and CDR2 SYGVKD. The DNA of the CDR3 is TGTGCCATCAGGGAAAAGGCGGGGGACAATGAGCAGTTCTTC. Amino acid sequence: CAIREKAGDNEQFF.